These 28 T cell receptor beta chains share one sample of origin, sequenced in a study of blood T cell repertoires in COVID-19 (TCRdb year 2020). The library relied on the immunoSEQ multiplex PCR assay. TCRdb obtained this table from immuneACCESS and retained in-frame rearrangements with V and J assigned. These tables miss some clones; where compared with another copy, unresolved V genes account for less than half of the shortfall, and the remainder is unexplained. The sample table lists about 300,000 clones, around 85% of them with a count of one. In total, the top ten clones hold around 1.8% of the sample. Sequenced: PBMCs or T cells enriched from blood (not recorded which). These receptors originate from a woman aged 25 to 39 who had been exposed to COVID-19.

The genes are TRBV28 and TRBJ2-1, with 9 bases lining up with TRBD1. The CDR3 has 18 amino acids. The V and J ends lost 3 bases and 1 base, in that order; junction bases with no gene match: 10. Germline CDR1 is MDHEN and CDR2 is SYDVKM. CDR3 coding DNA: TGTGCCAGCAGTTTGAGGGCGTCAGGGACAGGGTCCTACAATGAGCAGTTCTTC. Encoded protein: CASSLRASGTGSYNEQFF. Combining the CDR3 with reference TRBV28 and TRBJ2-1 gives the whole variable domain DVKVTQSSRYLVKRTGEKVFLECVQDMDHENMFWYRQDPGLGLRLIYFSYDVKMKEKGDIPEGYSVSREKKERFSLILESASTNQTSMYLCASSLRASGTGSYNEQFFGPGTRLTVL.

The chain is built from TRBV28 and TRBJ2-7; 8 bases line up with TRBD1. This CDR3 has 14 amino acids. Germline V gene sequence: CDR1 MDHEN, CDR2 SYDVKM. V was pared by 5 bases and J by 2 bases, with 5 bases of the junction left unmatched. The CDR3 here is CASSNGQGTYEQYF. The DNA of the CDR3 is TGTGCCAGCAGTAACGGACAGGGAACCTACGAGCAGTACTTC.

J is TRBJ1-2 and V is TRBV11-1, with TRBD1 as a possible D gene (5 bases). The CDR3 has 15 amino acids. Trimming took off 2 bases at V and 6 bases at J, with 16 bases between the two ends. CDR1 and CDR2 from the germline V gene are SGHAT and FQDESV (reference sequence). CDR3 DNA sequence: TGTGCCAGCAGCTTAAGGGCAGGGCGGAAAGATGGCTACACCTTC. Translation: CASSLRAGRKDGYTF.

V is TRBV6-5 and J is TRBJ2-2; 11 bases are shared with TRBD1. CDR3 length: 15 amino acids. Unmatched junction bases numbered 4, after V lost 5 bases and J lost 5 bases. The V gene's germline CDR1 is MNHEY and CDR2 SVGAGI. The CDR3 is CASSTDRGRTGELFF. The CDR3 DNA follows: TGTGCCAGCAGTACGGACAGGGGGCGAACCGGGGAGCTGTTTTTT.

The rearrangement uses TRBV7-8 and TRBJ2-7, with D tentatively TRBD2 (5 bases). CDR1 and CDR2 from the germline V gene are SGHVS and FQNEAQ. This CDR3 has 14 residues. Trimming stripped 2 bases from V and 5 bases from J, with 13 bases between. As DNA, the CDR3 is TGTGCCAGCAGCTTAAGCCAGGCGGGCCACGAGCAGTACTTC. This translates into CASSLSQAGHEQYF.

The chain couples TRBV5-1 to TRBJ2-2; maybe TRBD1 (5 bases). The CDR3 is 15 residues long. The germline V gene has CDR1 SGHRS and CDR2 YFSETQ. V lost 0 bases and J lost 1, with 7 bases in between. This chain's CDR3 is CASSLGQWNTGELFF. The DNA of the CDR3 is TGCGCCAGCAGCTTGGGACAGTGGAACACCGGGGAGCTGTTTTTT.

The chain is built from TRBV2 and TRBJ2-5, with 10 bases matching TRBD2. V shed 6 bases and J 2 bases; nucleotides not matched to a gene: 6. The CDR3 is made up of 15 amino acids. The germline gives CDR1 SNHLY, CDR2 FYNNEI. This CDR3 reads CASRRTSGAQETQYF. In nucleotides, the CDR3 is TGTGCCAGCAGGCGGACTAGCGGTGCGCAAGAGACCCAGTACTTC.

The CDR3 DNA reads as TGTGCCAGCAGCTTTATGACAGGTGACTCTGGAAACACCATATATTTT. Protein: CASSFMTGDSGNTIYF. J is TRBJ1-3 and V is TRBV7-2; possibly TRBD1 for D (6 bases). The CDR3 sequence is 16 residues long. Germline CDR1 reads SGHTA; CDR2 reads FQGNSA. V dropped 3 bases and J dropped 0 bases, with 12 bases sitting between them. Based on the CDR3 plus reference TRBV7-2 and TRBJ1-3, the full variable domain is GAGVSQSPSNKVTEKGKDVELRCDPISGHTALYWYRQSLGQGLEFLIYFQGNSAPDKSGLPSDRFSAERTGGSVSTLTIQRTQQEDSAVYLCASSFMTGDSGNTIYFGEGSWLTVV.

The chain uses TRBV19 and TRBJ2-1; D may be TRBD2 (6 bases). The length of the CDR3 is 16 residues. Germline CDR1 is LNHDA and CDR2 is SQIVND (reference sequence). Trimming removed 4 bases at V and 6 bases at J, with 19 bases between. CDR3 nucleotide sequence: TGTGCCAGTAGTACCCCCCTCGGCGGGAAGGCCAATGAGCAGTTCTTC. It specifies CASSTPLGGKANEQFF.

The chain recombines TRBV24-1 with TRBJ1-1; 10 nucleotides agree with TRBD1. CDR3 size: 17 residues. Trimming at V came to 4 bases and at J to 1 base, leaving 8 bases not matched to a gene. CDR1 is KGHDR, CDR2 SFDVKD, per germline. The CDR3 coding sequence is TGTGCCACCAGTGACCCCGCTGGACAGGGGGGGAACACTGAAGCTTTCTTT. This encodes CATSDPAGQGGNTEAFF.

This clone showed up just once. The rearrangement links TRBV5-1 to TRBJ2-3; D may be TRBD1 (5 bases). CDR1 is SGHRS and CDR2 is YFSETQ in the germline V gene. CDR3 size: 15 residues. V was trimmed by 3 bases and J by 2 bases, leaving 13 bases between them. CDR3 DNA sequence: TGCGCCAGCAGCTCGCAGGGTGTGGACACAGATACGCAGTATTTT. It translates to CASSSQGVDTDTQYF. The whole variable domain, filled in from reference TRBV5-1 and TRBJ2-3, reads KAGVTQTPRYLIKTRGQQVTLSCSPISGHRSVSWYQQTPGQGLQFLFEYFSETQRNKGNFPGRFSGRQFSNSRSEMNVSTLELGDSALYLCASSSQGVDTDTQYFGPGTRLTVL.

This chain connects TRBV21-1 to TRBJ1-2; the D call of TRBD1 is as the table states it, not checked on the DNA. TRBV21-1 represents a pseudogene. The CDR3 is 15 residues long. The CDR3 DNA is TGTGCCAGCAGCAAAGGTCCGGACAGACACTATGGCTACACCTTC. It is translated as CASSKGPDRHYGYTF.

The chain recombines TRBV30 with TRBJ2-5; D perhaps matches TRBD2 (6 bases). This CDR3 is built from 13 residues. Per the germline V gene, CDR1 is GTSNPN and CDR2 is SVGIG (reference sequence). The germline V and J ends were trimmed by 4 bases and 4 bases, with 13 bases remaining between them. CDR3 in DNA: TGTGCCTGGACCCCAGGAGCGGGAGAGACCCAGTACTTC. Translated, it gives CAWTPGAGETQYF.

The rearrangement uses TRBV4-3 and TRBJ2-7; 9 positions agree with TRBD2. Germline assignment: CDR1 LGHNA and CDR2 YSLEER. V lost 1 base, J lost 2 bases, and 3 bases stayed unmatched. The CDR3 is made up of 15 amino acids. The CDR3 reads CASSQVGGGAYEQYF. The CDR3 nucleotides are TGCGCCAGCAGCCAAGTAGGCGGGGGGGCCTACGAGCAGTACTTC.

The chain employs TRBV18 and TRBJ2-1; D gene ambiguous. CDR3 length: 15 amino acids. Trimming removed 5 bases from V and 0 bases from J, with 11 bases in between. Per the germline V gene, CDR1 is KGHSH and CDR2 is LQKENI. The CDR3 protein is CASSASESSYNEQFF. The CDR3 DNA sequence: TGTGCCAGCTCAGCTTCCGAGAGCTCCTACAATGAGCAGTTCTTC.

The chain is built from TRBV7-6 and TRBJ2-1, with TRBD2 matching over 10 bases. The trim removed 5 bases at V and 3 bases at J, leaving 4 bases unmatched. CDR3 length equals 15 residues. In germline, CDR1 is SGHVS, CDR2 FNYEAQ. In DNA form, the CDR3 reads TGTGCCAGCAGCGACAGACTAGCGGGCTACAATGAGCAGTTCTTC. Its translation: CASSDRLAGYNEQFF.

The CDR3 loop is CASSVGQHQGEQFF. The CDR3, as DNA: TGTGCCAGCAGCGTAGGCCAACATCAGGGTGAGCAGTTCTTC. The chain uses TRBV9 and TRBJ2-1; perhaps TRBD1 as D (5 bases). The CDR3 runs 14 residues. Germline V gene lookup returns CDR1 SGDLS and CDR2 YYNGEE. Deletions cut 0 bases from V and 9 bases from J, with 13 bases between. Filled out from reference TRBV9 and TRBJ2-1, the complete variable domain reads DSGVTQTPKHLITATGQRVTLRCSPRSGDLSVYWYQQSLDQGLQFLIQYYNGEERAKGNILERFSAQQFPDLHSELNLSSLELGDSALYFCASSVGQHQGEQFFGPGTRLTVL.

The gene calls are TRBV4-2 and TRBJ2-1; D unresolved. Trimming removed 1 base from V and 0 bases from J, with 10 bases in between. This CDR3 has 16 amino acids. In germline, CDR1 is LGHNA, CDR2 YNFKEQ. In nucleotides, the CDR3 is TGTGCCAGCAGCCAAGTTTCTAGGCTCTCCTACAATGAGCAGTTCTTC. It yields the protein CASSQVSRLSYNEQFF.

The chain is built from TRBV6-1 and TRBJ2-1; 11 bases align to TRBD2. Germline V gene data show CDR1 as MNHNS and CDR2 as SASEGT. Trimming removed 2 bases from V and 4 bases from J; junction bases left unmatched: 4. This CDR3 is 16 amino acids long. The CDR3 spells CASSETSGSMYNEQFF. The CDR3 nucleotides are TGTGCCAGCAGTGAAACTAGCGGGAGTATGTACAATGAGCAGTTCTTC.

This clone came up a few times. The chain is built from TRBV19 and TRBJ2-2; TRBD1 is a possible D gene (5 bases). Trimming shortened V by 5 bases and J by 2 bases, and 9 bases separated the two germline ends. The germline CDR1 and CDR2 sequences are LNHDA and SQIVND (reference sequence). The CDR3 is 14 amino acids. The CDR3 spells CASSWTTNTGELFF. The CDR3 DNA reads TGTGCCAGTAGTTGGACAACTAACACCGGGGAGCTGTTTTTT. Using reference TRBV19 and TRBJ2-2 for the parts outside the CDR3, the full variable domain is DGGITQSPKYLFRKEGQNVTLSCEQNLNHDAMYWYRQDPGQGLRLIYYSQIVNDFQKGDIAEGYSVSREKKESFPLTVTSAQKNPTAFYLCASSWTTNTGELFFGEGSRLTVL.

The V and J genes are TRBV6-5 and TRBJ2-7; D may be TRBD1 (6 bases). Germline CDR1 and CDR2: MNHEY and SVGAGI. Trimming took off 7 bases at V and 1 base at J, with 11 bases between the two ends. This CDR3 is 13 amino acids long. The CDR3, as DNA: TGTGCCAGCACAGTCGGACAGTCCTACGAGCAGTACTTC. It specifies CASTVGQSYEQYF.

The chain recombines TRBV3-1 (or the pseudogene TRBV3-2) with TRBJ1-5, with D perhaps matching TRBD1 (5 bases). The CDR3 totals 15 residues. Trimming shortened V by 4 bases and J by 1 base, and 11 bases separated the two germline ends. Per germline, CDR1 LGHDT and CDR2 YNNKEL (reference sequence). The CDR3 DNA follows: TGTGCCAGCAGCCCGGACAAAGGGAGCAATCAGCCCCAGCATTTT. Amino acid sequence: CASSPDKGSNQPQHF.

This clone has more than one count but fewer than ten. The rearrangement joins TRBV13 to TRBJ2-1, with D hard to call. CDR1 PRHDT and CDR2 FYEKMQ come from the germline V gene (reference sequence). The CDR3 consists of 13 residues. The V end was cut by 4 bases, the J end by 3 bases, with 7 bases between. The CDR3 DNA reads TGTGCCAGCAGCTCTGACTTCTACAATGAGCAGTTCTTC. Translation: CASSSDFYNEQFF.

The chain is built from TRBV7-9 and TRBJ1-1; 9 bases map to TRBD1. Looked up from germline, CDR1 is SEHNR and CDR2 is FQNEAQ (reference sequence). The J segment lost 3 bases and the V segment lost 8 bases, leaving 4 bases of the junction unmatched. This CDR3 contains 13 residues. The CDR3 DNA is TGTGCCAGCGAGGGGACAGGGTACACTGAAGCTTTCTTT. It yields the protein CASEGTGYTEAFF.

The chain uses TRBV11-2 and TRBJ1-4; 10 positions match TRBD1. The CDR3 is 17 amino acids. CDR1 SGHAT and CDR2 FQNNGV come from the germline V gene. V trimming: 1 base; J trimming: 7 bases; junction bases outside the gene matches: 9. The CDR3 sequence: CASSLGTGGVSGEKLFF. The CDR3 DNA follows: TGTGCCAGCAGCTTAGGGACAGGGGGAGTCTCGGGTGAAAAACTGTTTTTT.

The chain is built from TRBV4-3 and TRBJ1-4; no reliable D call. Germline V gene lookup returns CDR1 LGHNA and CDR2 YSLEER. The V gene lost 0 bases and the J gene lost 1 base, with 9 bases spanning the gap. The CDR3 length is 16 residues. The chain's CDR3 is CASSQDPAGTNEKLFF. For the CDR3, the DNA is TGCGCCAGCAGCCAAGATCCGGCGGGAACTAATGAAAAACTGTTTTTT.

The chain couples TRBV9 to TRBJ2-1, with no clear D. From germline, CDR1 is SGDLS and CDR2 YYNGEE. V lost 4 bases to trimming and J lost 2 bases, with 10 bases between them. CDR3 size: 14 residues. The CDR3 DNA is TGTGCCAGCAGCATCGACACCGCCTACAATGAGCAGTTCTTC. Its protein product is CASSIDTAYNEQFF. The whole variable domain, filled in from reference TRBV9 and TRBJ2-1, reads DSGVTQTPKHLITATGQRVTLRCSPRSGDLSVYWYQQSLDQGLQFLIQYYNGEERAKGNILERFSAQQFPDLHSELNLSSLELGDSALYFCASSIDTAYNEQFFGPGTRLTVL.

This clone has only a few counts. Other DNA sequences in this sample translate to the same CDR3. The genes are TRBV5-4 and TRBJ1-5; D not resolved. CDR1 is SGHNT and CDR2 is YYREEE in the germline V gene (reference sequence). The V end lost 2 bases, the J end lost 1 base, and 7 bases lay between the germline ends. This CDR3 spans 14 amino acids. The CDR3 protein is CASSLDGSNQPQHF. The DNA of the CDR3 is TGTGCCAGCAGCTTAGACGGGAGCAATCAGCCCCAGCATTTT.